A single sample gave rise to the 24 T cell receptor beta chains below, sequenced in a study of identifying expanded T cells in peripheral blood. Libraries were prepared by immunoSEQ multiplex PCR; TCRdb keeps only in-frame clonotypes and omits some of them. The table shows around 120,000 clones, with around 89% occurring only once. The source material was blood. The receptors come from a person aged 18 to 75 in good health.

This clone was seen more than once but under ten times. This chain uses TRBV2 with TRBJ1-5; D gene uncertain. V gave up 4 bases and J gave up 4 bases, with 11 bases separating them. The CDR3 is 14 residues long. CDR1 SNHLY and CDR2 FYNNEI come from the germline V gene. CDR3 nucleotides: TGTGCCAGCAGTGTTCCGGAACCGAATCAGCCCCAGCATTTT. Encoded protein: CASSVPEPNQPQHF.

V gene TRBV4-1 combines with J gene TRBJ1-1; D ambiguous. The CDR3 is 14 residues long. Germline loops: CDR1 MGHRA, CDR2 YSYEKL. Trimming left V 1 base short and J 4 bases short, with 10 bases between. In DNA, the CDR3 is TGCGCCAGCAGCCAAGGTGTTTGGAGCACTGAAGCTTTCTTT. Its translation is CASSQGVWSTEAFF.

The rearrangement links TRBV30 to TRBJ2-5, with D hard to call. V was pared by 3 bases and J by 4 bases, with 9 bases between. The CDR3 extends over 12 amino acids. Germline loops: CDR1 GTSNPN, CDR2 SVGIG (reference sequence). CDR3 in DNA: TGTGCCTGGAGGAGAGAAGTAGAGACCCAGTACTTC. Amino acids: CAWRREVETQYF. Looking up the rest from reference TRBV30 and TRBJ2-5 gives the full variable domain: SQTIHQWPATLVQPVGSPLSLECTVEGTSNPNLYWYRQAAGRGLQLLFYSVGIGQISSEVPQNLSASRPQDRQFILSSKKLLLSDSGFYLCAWRREVETQYFGPGTRLLVL.

The chain employs TRBV29-1 and TRBJ1-1, with D unresolved. This CDR3 comprises 13 residues. Deletions cut 2 bases from V and 4 bases from J, with 11 bases between. Germline CDR1 is SQVTM and CDR2 is ANQGSEA. CDR3 in amino acids: CSVEKEKGTEAFF. CDR3 sequence (DNA): TGCAGCGTTGAAAAGGAAAAGGGCACTGAAGCTTTCTTT.

CDR3 in amino acids: CASSQYHNSNQPQHF. CDR3 DNA sequence: TGCGCCAGCAGCCAATACCACAATAGCAATCAGCCCCAGCATTTT. The chain employs TRBV4-3 and TRBJ1-5; D not certain. V lost 2 bases and J 0 bases, leaving 8 bases between the germline ends. This CDR3 is built from 15 residues. Looked up from germline, CDR1 is LGHNA and CDR2 is YSLEER.

The chain recombines TRBV7-6 with TRBJ2-2; D gene ambiguous. This CDR3 has 16 amino acids. V lost 3 bases to trimming and J lost 3 bases, with 14 bases between them. Germline CDR1 SGHVS, CDR2 FNYEAQ. The CDR3 here is CASSFDLTPDTGELFF. As DNA, the CDR3 is TGTGCCAGCAGCTTCGATTTGACCCCGGACACCGGGGAGCTGTTTTTT.

As for this clone: A read error may produce the germline difference seen at one junction end. V is TRBV6-4 and J is TRBJ1-2; tentatively, D is TRBD1 (5 bases). The CDR3 spans 10 residues. CDR1 MRHNA and CDR2 SNTAGT come from the germline V gene. CDR3 sequence: CASSDSGPDF. The CDR3 nucleotides are TGTGCCAGCAGTGACTCGGGACCGGACTTC.

This chain joins TRBV4-1 and TRBJ2-2; D is ambiguous. The CDR3 spans 13 residues. Trimming removed 0 bases from V and 4 bases from J, with 3 bases in between. Germline V gene sequence: CDR1 MGHRA, CDR2 YSYEKL. The CDR3 DNA reads as TGCGCCAGCAGCCAAGAGTTCACCGGGGAGCTGTTTTTT. This gives the protein CASSQEFTGELFF.

This rearrangement joins TRBV4-1 to TRBJ1-3, with a tentative D call TRBD1 (6 bases). With 0 bases removed from V and 5 bases from J, the gap between germline ends came to 14 bases. In germline, CDR1 is MGHRA, CDR2 YSYEKL. The CDR3 has 16 residues. The CDR3 loop is CASSQEQGNIRNTIYF. The CDR3, as DNA: TGCGCCAGCAGCCAAGAACAGGGAAATATTAGAAACACCATATATTTT.

The V gene is TRBV7-9, the J gene TRBJ2-5; no reliable D call. Deletions cut 3 bases from V and 5 bases from J, with 4 bases between. Germline CDR1 and CDR2: SEHNR and FQNEAQ (reference sequence). There are 11 residues in the CDR3. The CDR3 nucleotides are TGTGCCAGCAGCTTCCGTGAGACCCAGTACTTC. The encoded protein is CASSFRETQYF.

The chain joins TRBV4-1 to TRBJ2-6; the D gene is possibly TRBD1 (6 bases). The CDR3 extends over 18 amino acids. Trimming removed 3 bases at V and 0 bases at J, with 15 bases between. Germline assignment: CDR1 MGHRA and CDR2 YSYEKL. The CDR3 DNA reads TGCGCCAGCAGCCAGGGGGCCTGGCAGGCCTCTGGGGCCAACGTCCTGACTTTC. Protein product: CASSQGAWQASGANVLTF.

The chain has TRBV27 and TRBJ1-1; 12 positions match TRBD1. The V and J ends lost 3 bases and 8 bases, in that order; junction bases with no gene match: 4. From germline, CDR1 is MNHEY and CDR2 SMNVEV (reference sequence). The CDR3 is 14 amino acids. For the CDR3, the DNA is TGTGCCAGCAGTTTCCGGGGACAGGGGGCCGAAGCTTTCTTT. It yields the protein CASSFRGQGAEAFF.

The chain joins TRBV7-9 to TRBJ2-5, with 10 bases that match TRBD2. Per germline, CDR1 SEHNR and CDR2 FQNEAQ (reference sequence). This CDR3 region has 15 residues. V gave up 5 bases and J gave up 3 bases; unmatched junction bases: 6. CDR3 loop: CASSPQSGGEETQYF. Here the CDR3 DNA reads TGTGCCAGCAGCCCCCAAAGCGGGGGGGAAGAGACCCAGTACTTC.

The chain carries TRBV5-6 and TRBJ2-7, with a weak D call TRBD1 (6 bases). Germline values: CDR1 SGHDT, CDR2 YYEEEE. The V gene lost 5 bases and the J gene lost 3 bases, with 12 bases spanning the gap. The CDR3 has 13 amino acids. The CDR3 here is CASRPTGNYEQYF. The CDR3, as DNA: TGTGCCAGCAGACCTACAGGGAACTACGAGCAGTACTTC.

The chain employs TRBV6-1 and TRBJ1-3, with a weak D call TRBD1 (6 bases). Per the germline V gene, CDR1 is MNHNS and CDR2 is SASEGT. The length of the CDR3 is 15 residues. The V gene lost 3 bases and the J gene lost 6 bases, with 15 bases spanning the gap. The CDR3 coding sequence is TGTGCCAGCAGTGACCAGACAGGTTTTCAAAACACCATATATTTT. Protein product: CASSDQTGFQNTIYF.

This clone appeared once. The chain joins TRBV19 to TRBJ2-2, with 12 bases lining up with TRBD2. This CDR3 spans 17 amino acids. V shed 7 bases and J 4 bases; nucleotides not matched to a gene: 10. Germline V gene data show CDR1 as LNHDA and CDR2 as SQIVND (reference sequence). The CDR3 region is CASNPLAGGLGTGELFF. CDR3 bases: TGTGCCAGTAATCCCCTAGCGGGGGGGCTGGGCACCGGGGAGCTGTTTTTT.

The V and J genes are TRBV2 and TRBJ1-5; D remains unclear. Germline CDR1 is SNHLY and CDR2 is FYNNEI. V was pared by 2 bases and J by 9 bases, with 14 bases between. CDR3 length: 14 residues. Written as DNA, the CDR3 is TGTGCCAGCAGTGAAATGAGTCCTTTGCGGCCCCAGCATTTT. Translation gives CASSEMSPLRPQHF.

This clone has a single count. The V and J genes are TRBV30 and TRBJ1-3; D uncertain. The V end lost 7 bases, the J end lost 1 base, and 11 bases lay between the germline ends. In germline, CDR1 is GTSNPN, CDR2 SVGIG (reference sequence). This CDR3 spans 13 amino acids. This CDR3 reads CALTRESGNTIYF. The DNA of the CDR3 is TGTGCCTTAACCCGGGAATCTGGAAACACCATATATTTT.

The chain is built from TRBV4-3 and TRBJ2-4, with 10 nucleotides matching TRBD1. V was clipped by 10 bases and J by 1 base; unmatched bases: 13. CDR1 and CDR2 from the germline V gene are LGHNA and YSLEER. The CDR3 has 17 amino acids. The CDR3 nucleotides are TGCGCCACGTCCCTGGGGACAGGGGTCCTTGCCAAAAACATTCAGTACTTC. Translating it yields CATSLGTGVLAKNIQYF.

This chain uses TRBV7-2 with TRBJ2-7; D is unclear. This CDR3 is built from 16 residues. Germline values: CDR1 SGHTA, CDR2 FQGNSA. Trimming removed 3 bases at V and 0 bases at J, with 15 bases between. The CDR3 DNA reads as TGTGCCAGCAGCTTTTCTGGAGCCCTCAGCTCCTACGAGCAGTACTTC. Protein: CASSFSGALSSYEQYF.

V usage is TRBV7-8 and J usage is TRBJ2-1; 7 bases agree with TRBD2. Germline assignment: CDR1 SGHVS and CDR2 FQNEAQ. Unmatched junction bases numbered 4, after V lost 2 bases and J lost 9 bases. This CDR3 has 13 amino acids. This CDR3 is CASSLRGGGEQFF. CDR3 DNA sequence: TGTGCCAGCAGCTTACGGGGCGGGGGTGAGCAGTTCTTC. Variable domain in full (rest from reference TRBV7-8 and TRBJ2-1): GAGVSQSPRYKVAKRGQDVALRCDPISGHVSLFWYQQALGQGPEFLTYFQNEAQLDKSGLPSDRFFAERPEGSVSTLKIQRTQQEDSAVYLCASSLRGGGEQFFGPGTRLTVL.

This clone showed up just a few times. V gene TRBV7-9 combines with J gene TRBJ1-6; D gene unclear. The V gene lost 3 bases and the J gene lost 5 bases, with 5 bases spanning the gap. The CDR3 has 13 amino acids. CDR1 SEHNR and CDR2 FQNEAQ come from the germline V gene (reference sequence). The chain's CDR3 is CASSLADNSPLHF. As DNA, the CDR3 is TGTGCCAGCAGCTTGGCTGATAATTCACCCCTCCACTTT.

The table lists this clone with a few counts. This same CDR3 is encoded by further DNA sequences in the sample. In DNA, the CDR3 is TGTGCCAGCTCCCCTTGGGTGAACACTGAAGCTTTCTTT. Amino acid sequence: CASSPWVNTEAFF. This chain links TRBV18 with TRBJ1-1; D ambiguous. V lost 6 bases, J lost 0 bases, and 8 bases lay in between. Germline lookup yields CDR1 KGHSH and CDR2 LQKENI. The CDR3 has 13 residues.

The V and J genes are TRBV19 and TRBJ2-5; D gene unclear. CDR3 size: 13 residues. V was cut by 4 bases and J by 5 bases, with 11 bases left in between. Germline V CDR1 and CDR2: LNHDA, SQIVND (reference sequence). DNA of the CDR3: TGTGCCAGTAGTACTCTGGGATACGAGACCCAGTACTTC. Encoded protein: CASSTLGYETQYF.